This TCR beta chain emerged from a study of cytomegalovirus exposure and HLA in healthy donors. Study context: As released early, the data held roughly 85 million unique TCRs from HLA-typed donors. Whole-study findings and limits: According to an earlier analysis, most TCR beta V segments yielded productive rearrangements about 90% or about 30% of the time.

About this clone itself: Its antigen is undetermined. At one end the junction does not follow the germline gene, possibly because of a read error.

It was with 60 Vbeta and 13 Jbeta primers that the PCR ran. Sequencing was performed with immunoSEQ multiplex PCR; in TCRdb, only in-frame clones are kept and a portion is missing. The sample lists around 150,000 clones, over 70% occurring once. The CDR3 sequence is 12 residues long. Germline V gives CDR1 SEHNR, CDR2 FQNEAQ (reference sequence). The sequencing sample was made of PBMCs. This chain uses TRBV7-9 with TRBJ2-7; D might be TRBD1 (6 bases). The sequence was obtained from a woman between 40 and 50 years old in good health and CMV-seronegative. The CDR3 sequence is CSSSPQGYEQYF. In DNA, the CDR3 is TGTTCCAGCAGCCCACAGGGCTACGAGCAGTACTTC.